The rows below give T cell receptor beta chains drawn from one sample of a study of cytomegalovirus exposure and HLA in healthy donors. Profiling relied on immunoSEQ multiplex PCR, and the TCRdb table lists in-frame clones only, not all of them. The sample shows about 150,000 clones, about 80% of them seen only once. Source material: PBMCs. Every receptor here comes from a middle-aged man in good health and CMV-seropositive. Both conserved end residues are part of each CDR3. D genes are given only for firm matches. Part of the rows lack a size; the others show once, few, many or a class for expanded clones.

NA	TRBD2	TRBJ2-7	TRBV27	TGTGCCAGCAGTCTCCGGACTAGCGGTTCCTACGAGCAGTACTTC	CASSLRTSGSYEQYF
NA	TRBD2	TRBJ2-2	TRBV19	TGTGCCAGTAGTCCGGGGGGACCCACCGGGGAGCTGTTTTTT	CASSPGGPTGELFF
NA	NA	TRBJ1-3	TRBV9	TGTGCCAGCACCCGGAGTCTGGCTACCACTGGAAACACCATATATTTT	CASTRSLATTGNTIYF
NA	TRBD1	TRBJ2-7	TRBV29-1	TGCAGCGCCAGGACAGGAGCATACGAGCAGTACTTC	CSARTGAYEQYF
few	TRBD1	TRBJ1-2	TRBV7-8	TGTGCCAGCAGCTTAGCGCTCTTTGGACAGGTCTATGGCTACACCTTC	CASSLALFGQVYGYTF
NA	NA	TRBJ2-7	TRBV2	TGTGCCAGCAGACTCGGGGTCTACGAGCAGTACTTC	CASRLGVYEQYF
NA	TRBD2	TRBJ2-5	TRBV5-4	TGTGCCAGCAGCTCCGGGACTAGCTTCGGGCAAGAGACCCAGTACTTC	CASSSGTSFGQETQYF
NA	NA	TRBJ2-2	TRBV12-1	TGTGCCAGCAGGAGAAAACTAGCGGGAGGCACCGGGGAGCTGTTTTTT	CASRRKLAGGTGELFF
NA	TRBD2	TRBJ2-2	TRBV9	TGTGCCAGCAGCTCCCGGACTAGCGGGGGCCTGAACACCGGGGAGCTGTTTTTT	CASSSRTSGGLNTGELFF
NA	NA	TRBJ1-1	TRBV7-2	TGTGCCAGCAGCTTAGTCCGGCAGGGTGGCACTGAAGCTTTCTTT	CASSLVRQGGTEAFF
NA	NA	TRBJ2-2	TRBV2	TGTGCCAGCGCTGCGGTAACGAACACCGGGGAGCTGTTTTTT	CASAAVTNTGELFF
NA	NA	TRBJ1-5	TRBV6-1	TGTGCCAGCAGTGATTCCGGGGGTAGCAATCAGCCCCAGCATTTT	CASSDSGGSNQPQHF
NA	NA	TRBJ1-5	TRBV28	TGTGCCAGCAGGGAATTATACAGGGCTCAGCCCCAGCATTTT	CASRELYRAQPQHF
few	TRBD1	TRBJ1-4	TRBV5-4	TGTGCCAGCAGCCGGGACAGGGGAAATGAAAAACTGTTTTTT	CASSRDRGNEKLFF
NA	NA	TRBJ1-2	TRBV2	TGTGCCAGCAGTGAAGCGCGGACAAACTATGGCTACACCTTC	CASSEARTNYGYTF
NA	NA	TRBJ2-7	TRBV6-6	TGTGCCAGCAGTTACTCGGAGGGGCCAGAGGCTTACGAGCAGTACTTC	CASSYSEGPEAYEQYF
NA	NA	TRBJ1-5	TRBV6-1	TGTGCCAGCCTCACAGTTTATAGCAATCAGCCCCAGCATTTT	CASLTVYSNQPQHF
NA	NA	TRBJ1-5	TRBV9	TGTGCCAGCAGCGTAGGGGGGCAGAATAATCAGCCCCAGCATTTT	CASSVGGQNNQPQHF
NA	NA	TRBJ2-7	TRBV11-2	TGTGCCAGCAGCCCACTCAGGGTCGGGGAGCAGTACTTC	CASSPLRVGEQYF
NA	TRBD1	TRBJ1-3	TRBV2	TGTGCCAGCAGCACAGGGGGGAACACCATATATTTT	CASSTGGNTIYF
NA	NA	TRBJ2-1	TRBV5-4	TGTGCCAGCAGCCCAGACCGACTTCCCTCCTACAATGAGCAGTTCTTC	CASSPDRLPSYNEQFF
NA	NA	TRBJ1-5	TRBV7-8	TGTGCCAGCACCCTTCTTGGCAATCAGCCCCAGCATTTT	CASTLLGNQPQHF
few	TRBD2	TRBJ2-3	TRBV4-3	TGCGCCAGCAGCCAAGATAGGCTAGCGGGAGTGGATACGCAGTATTTT	CASSQDRLAGVDTQYF